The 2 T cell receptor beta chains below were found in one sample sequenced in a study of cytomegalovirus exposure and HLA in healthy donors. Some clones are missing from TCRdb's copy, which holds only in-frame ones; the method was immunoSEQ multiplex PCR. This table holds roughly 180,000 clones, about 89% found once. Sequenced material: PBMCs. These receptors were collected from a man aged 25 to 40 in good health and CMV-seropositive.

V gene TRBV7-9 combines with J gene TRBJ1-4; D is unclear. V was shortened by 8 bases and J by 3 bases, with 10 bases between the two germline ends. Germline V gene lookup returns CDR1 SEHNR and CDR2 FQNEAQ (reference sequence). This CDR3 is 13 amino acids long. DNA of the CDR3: TGTGCCAGCTCCCGTTCAGCTAATGAAAAACTGTTTTTT. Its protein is CASSRSANEKLFF.

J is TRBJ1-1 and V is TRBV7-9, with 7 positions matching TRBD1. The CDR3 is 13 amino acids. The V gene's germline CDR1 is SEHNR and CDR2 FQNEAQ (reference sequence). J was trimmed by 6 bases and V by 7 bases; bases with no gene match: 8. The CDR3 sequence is CASIKTGTAEAFF. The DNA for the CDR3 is TGTGCCAGCATCAAAACCGGGACAGCTGAAGCTTTCTTT.